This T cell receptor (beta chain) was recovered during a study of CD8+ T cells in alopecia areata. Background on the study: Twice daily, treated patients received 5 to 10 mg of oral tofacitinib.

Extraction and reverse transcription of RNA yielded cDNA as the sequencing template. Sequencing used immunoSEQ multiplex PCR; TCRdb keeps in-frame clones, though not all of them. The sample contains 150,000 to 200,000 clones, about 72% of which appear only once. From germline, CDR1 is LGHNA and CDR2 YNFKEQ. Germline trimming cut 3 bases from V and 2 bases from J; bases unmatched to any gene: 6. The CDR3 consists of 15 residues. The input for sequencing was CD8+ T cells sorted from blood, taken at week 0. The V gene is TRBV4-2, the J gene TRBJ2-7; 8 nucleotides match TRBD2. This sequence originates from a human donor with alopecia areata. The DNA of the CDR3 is TGTGCCAGCAGCCAGGGACTAGTCTCAACCTACGAGCAGTACTTC. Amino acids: CASSQGLVSTYEQYF.